This TCR beta chain derives from a study of shared clonotypes between healthy human individuals. As concerns this clone: Antigen specificity is unknown.

All participating donors were Caucasian adults from Nashville, Tennessee. The length of the CDR3 is 15 residues. CDR1 SNHLY and CDR2 FYNNEI come from the germline V gene. V shed 5 bases and J 3 bases; nucleotides not matched to a gene: 7. Original handling: Quality scores were absent from the junction-only immunoSEQ sequences, so filtering differed. The repertoire was sequenced with immunoSEQ multiplex PCR; TCRdb's copy has only in-frame clones and lacks some. V and J calls and clone size follow that table, whereas D and trimming were derived from the DNA. The table has approximately 2,300,000 clones, around 90% seen once. Findings of the study overall: A generally larger estimated richness was seen in naive subsets than in memory subsets. Having only a few donors restricted how much genetic and exposure-history diversity was captured.

The receptor's source is a man aged 18-30 years in good health. Some clones in this sample may be carry-over from other donors' samples. Material for sequencing was naive CD4+ T cells from PBMCs. The subset: CD45RA+ positively selected. The V gene is TRBV2, the J gene TRBJ1-3; TRBD1 matches at 7 bases. The CDR3 reads CASSITGVGGNTIYF. The CDR3 DNA sequence: TGTGCCAGCAGTATCACAGGGGTTGGTGGAAACACCATATATTTT. The full variable domain, in which reference TRBV2 and TRBJ1-3 provide the parts outside the CDR3, is EPEVTQTPSHQVTQMGQEVILRCVPISNHLYFYWYRQILGQKVEFLVSFYNNEISEKSEIFDDQFSVERPDGSNFTLKIRSTKLEDSAMYFCASSITGVGGNTIYFGEGSWLTVV.